Below, 2 T cell receptor beta chains from the same sample are listed, as sequenced in a study of blood T cell repertoires in COVID-19. Here immunoSEQ multiplex PCR was the method, and the copy in TCRdb shows in-frame clones only, minus some. This table holds 310,000 or so clones, 87% found once. Source material: PBMCs or T cells enriched from blood (not recorded which). The receptors were gathered from a woman between 18 and 29 years old who had recovered from COVID-19.

The rearrangement links TRBV2 to TRBJ1-5; no clear D. The CDR3 runs 14 residues. Trimming took 6 bases from V and 0 from J, leaving 9 bases between them. The germline V gene has CDR1 SNHLY and CDR2 FYNNEI. DNA for the CDR3: TGTGCCAGCAGCACAGATTATAGCAATCAGCCCCAGCATTTT. This encodes CASSTDYSNQPQHF.

This sequence joins TRBV4-1 and TRBJ2-1, with no clear D. Per the germline V gene, CDR1 is MGHRA and CDR2 is YSYEKL. The length of the CDR3 is 15 residues. V lost 1 base, J lost 1 base, and 8 bases lay in between. For the CDR3, the DNA is TGCGCCAGCAGCCAAGTTTCGGGTTCCTACAATGAGCAGTTCTTC. This sequence encodes CASSQVSGSYNEQFF.